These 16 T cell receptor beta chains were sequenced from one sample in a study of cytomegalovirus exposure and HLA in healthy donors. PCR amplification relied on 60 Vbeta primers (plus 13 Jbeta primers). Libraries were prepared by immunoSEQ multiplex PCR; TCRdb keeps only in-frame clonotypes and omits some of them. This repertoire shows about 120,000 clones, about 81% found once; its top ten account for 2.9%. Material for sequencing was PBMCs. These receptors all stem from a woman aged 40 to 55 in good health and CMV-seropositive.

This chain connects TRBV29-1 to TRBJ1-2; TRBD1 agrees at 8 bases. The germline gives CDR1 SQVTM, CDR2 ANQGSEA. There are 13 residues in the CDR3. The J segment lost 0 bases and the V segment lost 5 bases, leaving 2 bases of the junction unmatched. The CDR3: CSVQQGANYGYTF. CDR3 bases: TGCAGCGTTCAACAGGGGGCTAACTATGGCTACACCTTC.

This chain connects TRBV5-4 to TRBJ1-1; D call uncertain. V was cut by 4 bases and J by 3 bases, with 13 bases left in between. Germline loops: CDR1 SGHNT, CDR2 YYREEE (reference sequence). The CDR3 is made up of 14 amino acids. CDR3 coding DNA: TGTGCCAGCAGCGCCGGGTGGAGAGACACTGAAGCTTTCTTT. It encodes CASSAGWRDTEAFF. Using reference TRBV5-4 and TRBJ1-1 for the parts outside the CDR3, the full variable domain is ETGVTQSPTHLIKTRGQQVTLRCSSQSGHNTVSWYQQALGQGPQFIFQYYREEENGRGNFPPRFSGLQFPNYSSELNVNALELDDSALYLCASSAGWRDTEAFFGQGTRLTVV.

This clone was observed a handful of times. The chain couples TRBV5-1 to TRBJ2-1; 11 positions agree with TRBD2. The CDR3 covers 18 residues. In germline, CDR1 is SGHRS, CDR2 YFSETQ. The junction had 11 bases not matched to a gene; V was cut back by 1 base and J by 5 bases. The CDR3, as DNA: TGCGCCAGCAGCTTGTTAGCGGGAGGGGTTTTGTTCCACAATGAGCAGTTCTTC. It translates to CASSLLAGGVLFHNEQFF.

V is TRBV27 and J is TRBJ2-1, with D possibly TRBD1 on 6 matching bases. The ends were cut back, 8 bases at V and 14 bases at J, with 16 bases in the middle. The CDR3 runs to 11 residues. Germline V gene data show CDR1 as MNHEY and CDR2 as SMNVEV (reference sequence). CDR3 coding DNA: TGTGCCAGCCAGGGGCCCAGTAGGAAGTTCTTC. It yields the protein CASQGPSRKFF.

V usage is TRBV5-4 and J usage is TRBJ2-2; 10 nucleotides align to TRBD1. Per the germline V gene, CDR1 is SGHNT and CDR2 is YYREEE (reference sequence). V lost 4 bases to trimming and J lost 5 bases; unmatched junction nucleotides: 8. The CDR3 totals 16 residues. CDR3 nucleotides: TGTGCCAGCAGCCAGACAGGGGGCTTAAGGACCGGGGAGCTGTTTTTT. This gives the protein CASSQTGGLRTGELFF.

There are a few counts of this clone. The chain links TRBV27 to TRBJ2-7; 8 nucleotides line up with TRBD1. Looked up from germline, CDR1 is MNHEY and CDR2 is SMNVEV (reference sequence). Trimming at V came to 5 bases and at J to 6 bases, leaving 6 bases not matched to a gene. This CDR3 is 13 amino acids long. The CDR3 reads CASSHGQGAEQYF. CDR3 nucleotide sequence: TGTGCCAGCAGTCATGGACAGGGAGCCGAGCAGTACTTC.

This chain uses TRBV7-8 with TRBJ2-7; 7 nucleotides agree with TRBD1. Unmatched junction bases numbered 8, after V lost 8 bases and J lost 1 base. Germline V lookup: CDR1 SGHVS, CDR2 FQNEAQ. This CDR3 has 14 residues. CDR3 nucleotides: TGTGCCAGCTCAGCCGGGACAGAGTCCTACGAGCAGTACTTC. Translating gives CASSAGTESYEQYF. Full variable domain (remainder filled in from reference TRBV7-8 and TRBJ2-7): GAGVSQSPRYKVAKRGQDVALRCDPISGHVSLFWYQQALGQGPEFLTYFQNEAQLDKSGLPSDRFFAERPEGSVSTLKIQRTQQEDSAVYLCASSAGTESYEQYFGPGTRLTVT.

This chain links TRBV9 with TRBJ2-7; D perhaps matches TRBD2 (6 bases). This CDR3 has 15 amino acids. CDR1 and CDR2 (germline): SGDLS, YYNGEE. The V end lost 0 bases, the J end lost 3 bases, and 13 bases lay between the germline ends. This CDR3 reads CASSVDPGLHYEQYF. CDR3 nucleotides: TGTGCCAGCAGCGTAGATCCGGGACTTCACTACGAGCAGTACTTC.

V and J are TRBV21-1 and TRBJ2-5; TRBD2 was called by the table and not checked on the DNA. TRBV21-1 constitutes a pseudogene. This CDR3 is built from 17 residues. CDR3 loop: CASSKPNAGVPHWGQYF. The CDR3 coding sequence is TGTGCCAGCAGCAAACCTAACGCGGGGGTCCCTCATTGGGGCCAGTACTTC.

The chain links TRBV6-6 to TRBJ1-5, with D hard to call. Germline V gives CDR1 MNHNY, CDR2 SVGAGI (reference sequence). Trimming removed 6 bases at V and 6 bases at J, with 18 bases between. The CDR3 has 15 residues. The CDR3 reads CASSPLRGPPQPQHF. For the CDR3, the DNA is TGTGCCAGCAGCCCTCTTCGAGGGCCCCCTCAGCCCCAGCATTTT.

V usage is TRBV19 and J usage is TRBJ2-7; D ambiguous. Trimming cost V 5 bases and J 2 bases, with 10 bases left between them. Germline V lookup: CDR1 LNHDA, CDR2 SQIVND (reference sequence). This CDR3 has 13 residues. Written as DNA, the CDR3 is TGTGCCAGTAGTCCGACTGCAGCCTACGAGCAGTACTTC. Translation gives CASSPTAAYEQYF.

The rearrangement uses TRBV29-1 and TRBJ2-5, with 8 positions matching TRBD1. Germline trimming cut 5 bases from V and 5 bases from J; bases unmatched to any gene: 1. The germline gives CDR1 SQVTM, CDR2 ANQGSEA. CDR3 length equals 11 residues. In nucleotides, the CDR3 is TGCAGCGTTACAGGGGGTGAGACCCAGTACTTC. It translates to CSVTGGETQYF.

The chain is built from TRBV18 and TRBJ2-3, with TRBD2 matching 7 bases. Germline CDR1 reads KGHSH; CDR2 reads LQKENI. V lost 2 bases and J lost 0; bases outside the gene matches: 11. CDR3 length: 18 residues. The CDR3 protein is CASSPTPLLADSTDTQYF. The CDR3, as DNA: TGTGCCAGCTCACCAACCCCCCTCCTAGCGGATAGCACAGATACGCAGTATTTT.

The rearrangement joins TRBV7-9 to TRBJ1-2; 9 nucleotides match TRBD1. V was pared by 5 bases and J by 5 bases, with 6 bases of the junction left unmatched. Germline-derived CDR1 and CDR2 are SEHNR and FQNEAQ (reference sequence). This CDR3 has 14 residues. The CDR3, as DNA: TGTGCCAGCAGCCCGGGACAGGGTCAATATGGCTACACCTTC. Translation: CASSPGQGQYGYTF.

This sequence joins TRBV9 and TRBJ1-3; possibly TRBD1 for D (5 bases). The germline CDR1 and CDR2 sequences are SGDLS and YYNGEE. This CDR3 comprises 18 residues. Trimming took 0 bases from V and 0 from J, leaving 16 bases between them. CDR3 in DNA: TGTGCCAGCAGCGTAGGCCCAGGGACTCCGAGCTCTGGAAACACCATATATTTT. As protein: CASSVGPGTPSSGNTIYF. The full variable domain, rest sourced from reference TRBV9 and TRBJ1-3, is DSGVTQTPKHLITATGQRVTLRCSPRSGDLSVYWYQQSLDQGLQFLIQYYNGEERAKGNILERFSAQQFPDLHSELNLSSLELGDSALYFCASSVGPGTPSSGNTIYFGEGSWLTVV.

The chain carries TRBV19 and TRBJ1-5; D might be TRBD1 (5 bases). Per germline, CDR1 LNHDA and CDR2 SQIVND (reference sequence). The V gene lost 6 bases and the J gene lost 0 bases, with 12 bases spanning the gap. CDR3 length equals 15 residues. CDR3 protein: CASRHGHDSNQPQHF. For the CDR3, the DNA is TGTGCCAGTAGACACGGACATGATAGCAATCAGCCCCAGCATTTT.